Sequencing of this TCR beta chain was carried out in a study of T cells in Graves' hyperthyroidism and ophthalmopathy. Trimming removed 8 bases from V and 0 bases from J; junction bases left unmatched: 6. CDR3 length equals 14 residues. Germline V gene sequence: CDR1 LNHDA, CDR2 SQIVND (reference sequence). Those with hyperthyroidism were 18 to 65 years old, newly diagnosed, and ill for under 2 months. Amplification of TCR beta CDR3 regions used RNA as the template. A set of HTBI primers served as the primers for a first-round RT-PCR of the TCR CDR3. Each CDR3 protein is one row after TCRdb ran MiXCR on the multiplex PCR reads. Of some 620,000 distinct CDR3 sequences listed, 15% to 20% are singletons.

The rearrangement links TRBV19 to TRBJ1-1, with 7 bases that match TRBD1. Sequencing input: blood. This TCR derives from a woman in her thirties with Graves' hyperthyroidism. CDR3: CASFQGGVNTEAFF. For the CDR3, the DNA is TGTGCCAGTTTCCAGGGGGGAGTGAACACTGAAGCTTTCTTT. Full variable domain (missing parts from reference TRBV19 and TRBJ1-1): DGGITQSPKYLFRKEGQNVTLSCEQNLNHDAMYWYRQDPGQGLRLIYYSQIVNDFQKGDIAEGYSVSREKKESFPLTVTSAQKNPTAFYLCASFQGGVNTEAFFGQGTRLTVV.